The source of this TCR beta chain is a study of T cell responses to AZD1222 COVID-19 vaccine. The CDR3 is 14 residues long. The germline V gene has CDR1 WNHNN and CDR2 SYGVQD (reference sequence). Trimming took off 3 bases at V and 0 bases at J, with 6 bases between the two ends. The assay was immunoSEQ multiplex PCR, and TCRdb's table has in-frame clones only and misses some. Counted here are 75,000 to 90,000 clones, approximately 88% occurring once; the ten biggest clones make up under 3%. The chain couples TRBV10-1 to TRBJ2-1; no clear D. The TCR was taken from an adult in good health. Material: peripheral blood, obtained on day 0 of AZD1222 vaccination. CDR3: CASSETFSYNEQFF. In DNA, the CDR3 is TGCGCCAGCAGTGAAACCTTCTCCTACAATGAGCAGTTCTTC.